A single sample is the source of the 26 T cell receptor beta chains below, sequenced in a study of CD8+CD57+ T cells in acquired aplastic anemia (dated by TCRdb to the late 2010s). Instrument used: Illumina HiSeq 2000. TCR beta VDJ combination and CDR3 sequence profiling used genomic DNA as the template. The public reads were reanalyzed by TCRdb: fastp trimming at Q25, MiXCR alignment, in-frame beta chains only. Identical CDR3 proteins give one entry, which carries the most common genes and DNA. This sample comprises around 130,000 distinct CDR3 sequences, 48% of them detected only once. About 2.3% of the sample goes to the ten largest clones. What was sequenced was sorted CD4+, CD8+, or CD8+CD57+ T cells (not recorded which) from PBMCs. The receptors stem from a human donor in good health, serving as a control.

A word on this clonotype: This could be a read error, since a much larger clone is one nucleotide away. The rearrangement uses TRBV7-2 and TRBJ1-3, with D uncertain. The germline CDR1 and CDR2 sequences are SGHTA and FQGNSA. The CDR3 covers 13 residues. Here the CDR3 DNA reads TGTGCCTGCAGCCTCCAGTCCGGAAACACCATATATTTT. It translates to CACSLQSGNTIYF.

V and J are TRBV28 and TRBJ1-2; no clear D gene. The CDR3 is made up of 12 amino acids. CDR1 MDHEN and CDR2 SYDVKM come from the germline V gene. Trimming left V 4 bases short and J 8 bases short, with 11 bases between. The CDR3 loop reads CASSYGPRGYTF. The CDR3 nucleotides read TGTGCCAGCAGTTACGGACCGCGAGGCTACACCTTC.

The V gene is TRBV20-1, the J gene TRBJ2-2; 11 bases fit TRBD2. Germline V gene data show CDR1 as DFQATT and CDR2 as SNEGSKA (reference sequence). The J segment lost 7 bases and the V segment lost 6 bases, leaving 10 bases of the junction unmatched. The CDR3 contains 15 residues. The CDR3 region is CSARTSGGVIGELFF. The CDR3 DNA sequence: TGCAGTGCCCGTACTAGCGGGGGCGTTATCGGGGAGCTGTTTTTT.

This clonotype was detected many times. The CDR3 region is CASSRDEKLFF. The CDR3 DNA reads as TGTGCCAGCAGTCGCGATGAAAAACTGTTTTTT. This chain uses TRBV6-1 with TRBJ1-4; D is unclear. Trimming took off 5 bases at V and 6 bases at J, with 4 bases between the two ends. CDR1 is MNHNS, CDR2 SASEGT, per germline. The CDR3 covers 11 residues.

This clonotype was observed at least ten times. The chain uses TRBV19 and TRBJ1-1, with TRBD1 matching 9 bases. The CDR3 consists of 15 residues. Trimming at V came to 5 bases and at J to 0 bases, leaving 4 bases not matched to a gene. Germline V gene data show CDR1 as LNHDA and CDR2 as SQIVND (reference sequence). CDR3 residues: CASSPGQGMNTEAFF. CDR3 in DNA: TGTGCCAGTAGTCCGGGACAGGGAATGAACACTGAAGCTTTCTTT.

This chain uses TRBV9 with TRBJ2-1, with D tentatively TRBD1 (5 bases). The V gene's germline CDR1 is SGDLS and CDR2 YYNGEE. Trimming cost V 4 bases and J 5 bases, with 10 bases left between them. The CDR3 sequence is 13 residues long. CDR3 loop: CASSPQQDNEQFF. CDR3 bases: TGTGCCAGCAGCCCCCAACAGGACAATGAGCAGTTCTTC.

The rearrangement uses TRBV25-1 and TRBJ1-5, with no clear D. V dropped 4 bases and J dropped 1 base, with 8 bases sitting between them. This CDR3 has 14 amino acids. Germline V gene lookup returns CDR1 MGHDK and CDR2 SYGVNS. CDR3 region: CASSGGASNQPQHF. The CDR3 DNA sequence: TGTGCCAGCAGTGGAGGTGCCAGCAATCAGCCCCAGCATTTT.

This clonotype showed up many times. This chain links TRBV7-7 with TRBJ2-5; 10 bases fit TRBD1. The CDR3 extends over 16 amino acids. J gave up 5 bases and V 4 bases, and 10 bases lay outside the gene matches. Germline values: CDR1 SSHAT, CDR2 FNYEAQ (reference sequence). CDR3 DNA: TGTGCCAGCAGCTACCGACAGGGGGCGGTTTGGGAGACCCAGTACTTC. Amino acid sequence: CASSYRQGAVWETQYF.

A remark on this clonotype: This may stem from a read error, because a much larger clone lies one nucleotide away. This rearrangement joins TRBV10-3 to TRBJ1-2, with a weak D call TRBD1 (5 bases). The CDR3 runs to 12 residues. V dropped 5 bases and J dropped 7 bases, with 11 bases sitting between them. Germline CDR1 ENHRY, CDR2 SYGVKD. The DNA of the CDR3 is TGTGCCATCAGTAGGACATCGGGTGGCTACACCTTC. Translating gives CAISRTSGGYTF.

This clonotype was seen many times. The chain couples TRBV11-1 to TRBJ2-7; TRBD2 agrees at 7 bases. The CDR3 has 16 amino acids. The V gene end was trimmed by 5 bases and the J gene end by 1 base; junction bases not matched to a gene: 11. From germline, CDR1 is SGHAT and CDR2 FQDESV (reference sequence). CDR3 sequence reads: CASSPGRAKLSYEQYF. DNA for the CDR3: TGTGCCAGCAGCCCAGGGAGGGCAAAACTGTCCTACGAGCAGTACTTC.

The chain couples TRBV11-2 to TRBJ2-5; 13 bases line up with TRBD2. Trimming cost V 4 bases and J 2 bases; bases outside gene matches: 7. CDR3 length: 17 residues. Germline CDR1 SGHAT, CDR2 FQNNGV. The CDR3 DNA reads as TGTGCCAGCAGCTCCAAAATACTAGCGGGGGGGCAAGAGACCCAGTACTTC. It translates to CASSSKILAGGQETQYF.

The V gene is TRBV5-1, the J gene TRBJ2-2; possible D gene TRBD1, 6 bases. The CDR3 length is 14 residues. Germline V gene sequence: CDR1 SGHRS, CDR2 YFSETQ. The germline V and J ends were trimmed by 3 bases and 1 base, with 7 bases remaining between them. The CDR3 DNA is TGCGCCAGCAGCTCGGACAGGAACACCGGGGAGCTGTTTTTT. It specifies CASSSDRNTGELFF.

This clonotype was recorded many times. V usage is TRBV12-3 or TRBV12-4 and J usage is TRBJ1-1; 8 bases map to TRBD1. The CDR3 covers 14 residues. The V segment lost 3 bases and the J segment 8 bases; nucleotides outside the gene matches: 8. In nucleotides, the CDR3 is TGTGCCAGCAGTTTTGGTGGCAGGGGGCCCGAAGCTTTCTTT. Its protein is CASSFGGRGPEAFF.

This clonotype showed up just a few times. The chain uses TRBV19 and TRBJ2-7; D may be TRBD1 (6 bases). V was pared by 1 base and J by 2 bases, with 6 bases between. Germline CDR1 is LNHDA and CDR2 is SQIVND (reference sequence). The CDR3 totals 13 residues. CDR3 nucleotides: TGTGCCAGTAGTATAGGACAGGCCTACGAGCAGTACTTC. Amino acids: CASSIGQAYEQYF.

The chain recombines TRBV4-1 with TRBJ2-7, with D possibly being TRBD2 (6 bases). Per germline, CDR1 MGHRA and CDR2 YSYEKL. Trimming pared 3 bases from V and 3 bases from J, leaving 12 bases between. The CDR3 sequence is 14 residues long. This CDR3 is CASSHYAGGYEQYF. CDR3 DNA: TGCGCCAGCAGCCACTACGCCGGGGGCTACGAGCAGTACTTC.

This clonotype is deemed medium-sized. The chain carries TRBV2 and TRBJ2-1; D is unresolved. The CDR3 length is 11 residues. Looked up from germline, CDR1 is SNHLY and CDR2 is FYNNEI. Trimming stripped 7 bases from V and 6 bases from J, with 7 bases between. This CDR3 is CASTSANEQFF. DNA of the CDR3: TGTGCCAGCACGTCCGCCAATGAGCAGTTCTTC. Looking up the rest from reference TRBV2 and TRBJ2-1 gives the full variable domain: EPEVTQTPSHQVTQMGQEVILRCVPISNHLYFYWYRQILGQKVEFLVSFYNNEISEKSEIFDDQFSVERPDGSNFTLKIRSTKLEDSAMYFCASTSANEQFFGPGTRLTVL.

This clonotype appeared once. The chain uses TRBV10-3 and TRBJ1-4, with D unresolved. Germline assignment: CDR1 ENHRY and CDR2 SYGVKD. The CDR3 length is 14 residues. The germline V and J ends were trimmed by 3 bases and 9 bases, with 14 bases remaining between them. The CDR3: CAISDSIVDQKLFF. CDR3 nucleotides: TGTGCCATCAGTGACTCAATTGTGGACCAAAAACTGTTTTTT.

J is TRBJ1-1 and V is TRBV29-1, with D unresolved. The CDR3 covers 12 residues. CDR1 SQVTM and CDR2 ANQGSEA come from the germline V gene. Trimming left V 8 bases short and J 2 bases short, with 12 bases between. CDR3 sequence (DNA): TGCAGCTTCCGGACGGGTAACACTGAAGCTTTCTTT. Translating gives CSFRTGNTEAFF.

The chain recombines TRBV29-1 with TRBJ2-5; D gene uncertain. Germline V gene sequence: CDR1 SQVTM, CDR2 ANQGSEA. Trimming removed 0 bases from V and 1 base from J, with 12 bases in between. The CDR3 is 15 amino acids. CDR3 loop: CSVEDRGGSQETQYF. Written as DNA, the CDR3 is TGCAGCGTTGAAGATCGAGGTGGATCCCAAGAGACCCAGTACTTC. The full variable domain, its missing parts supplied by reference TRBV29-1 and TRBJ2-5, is SAVISQKPSRDICQRGTSLTIQCQVDSQVTMMFWYRQQPGQSLTLIATANQGSEATYESGFVIDKFPISRPNLTFSTLTVSNMSPEDSSIYLCSVEDRGGSQETQYFGPGTRLLVL.

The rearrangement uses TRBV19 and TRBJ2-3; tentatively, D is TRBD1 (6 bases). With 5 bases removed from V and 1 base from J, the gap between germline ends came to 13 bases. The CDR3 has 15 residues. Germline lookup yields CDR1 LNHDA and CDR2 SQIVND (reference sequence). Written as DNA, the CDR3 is TGTGCCAGTAGTTATCAGGGGCAGGGCACAGATACGCAGTATTTT. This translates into CASSYQGQGTDTQYF.

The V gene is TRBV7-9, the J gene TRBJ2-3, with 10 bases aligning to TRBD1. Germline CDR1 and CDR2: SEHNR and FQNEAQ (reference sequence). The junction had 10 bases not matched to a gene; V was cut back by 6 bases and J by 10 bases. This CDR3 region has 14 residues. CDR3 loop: CASRRDRGSQAQYF. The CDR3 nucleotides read TGTGCCAGCAGACGGGACAGGGGTAGCCAGGCGCAGTATTTT.

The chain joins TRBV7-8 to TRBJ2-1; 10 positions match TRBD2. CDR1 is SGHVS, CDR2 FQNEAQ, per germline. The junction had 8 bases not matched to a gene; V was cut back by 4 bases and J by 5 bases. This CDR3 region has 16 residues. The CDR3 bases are TGTGCCAGCAGCTCCTTTCTAGCGGGAGAAAACAATGAGCAGTTCTTC. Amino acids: CASSSFLAGENNEQFF.

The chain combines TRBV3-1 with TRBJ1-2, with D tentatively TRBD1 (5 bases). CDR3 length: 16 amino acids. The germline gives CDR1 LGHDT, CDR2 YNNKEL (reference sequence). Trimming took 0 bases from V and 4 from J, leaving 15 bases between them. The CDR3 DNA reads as TGTGCCAGCAGCCAAGAAGCAAGGGGCGCGGGCTATGGCTACACCTTC. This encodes CASSQEARGAGYGYTF.

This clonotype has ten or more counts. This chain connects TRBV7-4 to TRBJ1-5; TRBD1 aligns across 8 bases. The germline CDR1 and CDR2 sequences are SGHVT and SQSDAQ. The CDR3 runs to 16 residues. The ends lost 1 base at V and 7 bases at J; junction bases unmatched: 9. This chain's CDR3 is CASSLEDRQGKQPQHF. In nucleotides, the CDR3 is TGTGCCAGCAGCTTAGAGGACAGACAGGGGAAACAGCCCCAGCATTTT.

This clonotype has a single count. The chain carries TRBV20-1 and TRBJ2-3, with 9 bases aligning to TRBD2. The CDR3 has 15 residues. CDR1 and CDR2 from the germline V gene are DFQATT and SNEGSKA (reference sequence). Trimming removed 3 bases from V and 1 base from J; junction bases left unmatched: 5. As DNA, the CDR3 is TGCAGTGCTAGTAAGGCTAGCGGGGGCACAGATACGCAGTATTTT. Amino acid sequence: CSASKASGGTDTQYF.

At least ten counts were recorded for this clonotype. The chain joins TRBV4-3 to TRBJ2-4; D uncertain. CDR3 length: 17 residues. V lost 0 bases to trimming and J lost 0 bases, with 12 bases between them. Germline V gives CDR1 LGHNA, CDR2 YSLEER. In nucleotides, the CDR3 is TGCGCCAGCAGCCAAGATCGGCAGGTTATAGCCAAAAACATTCAGTACTTC. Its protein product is CASSQDRQVIAKNIQYF.